This entry lists 9 T cell receptor beta chains sequenced from one sample in a study of T cell responses to AZD1222 COVID-19 vaccine. Libraries were prepared by immunoSEQ multiplex PCR; TCRdb keeps only in-frame clonotypes and omits some of them. Here the sample spans roughly 130,000 clones, over 75% being singletons. The sequenced sample was peripheral blood, obtained on day 0 of AZD1222 vaccination. The receptors derive from an adult in good health.

The chain employs TRBV5-4 and TRBJ1-2; D gene uncertain. Germline lookup yields CDR1 SGHNT and CDR2 YYREEE (reference sequence). The CDR3 consists of 14 residues. Trimming pared 2 bases from V and 2 bases from J, leaving 10 bases between. CDR3 coding DNA: TGTGCCAGCAGCTTTTTGGAATCCAACTATGGCTACACCTTC. Amino acids: CASSFLESNYGYTF. Filled out from reference TRBV5-4 and TRBJ1-2, the complete variable domain reads ETGVTQSPTHLIKTRGQQVTLRCSSQSGHNTVSWYQQALGQGPQFIFQYYREEENGRGNFPPRFSGLQFPNYSSELNVNALELDDSALYLCASSFLESNYGYTFGSGTRLTVV.

The rearrangement uses TRBV7-9 and TRBJ1-5, with 8 bases aligning to TRBD1. V trimming: 5 bases; J trimming: 2 bases; junction bases outside the gene matches: 5. The CDR3 has 15 amino acids. Germline lookup yields CDR1 SEHNR and CDR2 FQNEAQ (reference sequence). The CDR3 is CASSSPGGGNQPQHF. The CDR3 DNA reads TGTGCCAGCAGCAGCCCAGGGGGCGGCAATCAGCCCCAGCATTTT.

A single count supports this clone. The rearrangement links TRBV21-1 to TRBJ1-6. TRBV21-1 is flagged as a pseudogene. The CDR3 is made up of 13 amino acids. The CDR3 loop reads CASSAQRNSPLHF. CDR3 DNA sequence: TGTGCCAGCAGCGCCCAGAGGAATTCACCCCTCCACTTT.

This clone came up a few times. The chain has TRBV7-9 and TRBJ1-5; 8 bases are shared with TRBD1. The CDR3 is made up of 15 amino acids. J was trimmed by 7 bases and V by 0 bases; bases with no gene match: 5. CDR1 SEHNR and CDR2 FQNEAQ come from the germline V gene (reference sequence). The CDR3 sequence is CASSLAGQGAQPQHF. The CDR3 DNA follows: TGTGCCAGCAGCTTAGCGGGGCAGGGGGCCCAGCCCCAGCATTTT.

The chain links TRBV27 to TRBJ1-5; 12 nucleotides align to TRBD1. V trimming: 4 bases; J trimming: 3 bases; junction bases outside the gene matches: 7. Germline CDR1 reads MNHEY; CDR2 reads SMNVEV (reference sequence). The CDR3 contains 17 residues. This chain's CDR3 is CASSSGQGAGNNQPQHF. CDR3 DNA: TGTGCCAGCAGTTCGGGACAGGGGGCTGGGAACAATCAGCCCCAGCATTTT.

This chain connects TRBV6-5 to TRBJ1-5; TRBD1 matches 9 bases. CDR3 length equals 14 residues. Germline V gives CDR1 MNHEY, CDR2 SVGAGI. The J segment lost 2 bases and the V segment lost 8 bases, leaving 4 bases of the junction unmatched. The CDR3 loop is CASLRTGGNQPQHF. In DNA form, the CDR3 reads TGTGCCAGCCTTCGGACAGGGGGCAATCAGCCCCAGCATTTT.

J is TRBJ2-1 and V is TRBV19, with 8 bases aligning to TRBD1. This CDR3 is 14 amino acids long. With 5 bases clipped from V and 8 bases from J, the junction kept 8 bases outside the gene matches. Per the germline V gene, CDR1 is LNHDA and CDR2 is SQIVND (reference sequence). This chain's CDR3 is CASSAPTGVHEQFF. The CDR3 DNA sequence: TGTGCCAGTAGTGCGCCGACAGGGGTCCATGAGCAGTTCTTC.

This clone has only a few counts. The chain joins TRBV6-5 to TRBJ2-6; D is unresolved. Trimming shortened V by 7 bases and J by 0 bases, and 10 bases separated the two germline ends. Germline CDR1 is MNHEY and CDR2 is SVGAGI. CDR3 length: 15 residues. In DNA, the CDR3 is TGTGCCAGCAAGTATACTCTCTCTGGGGCCAACGTCCTGACTTTC. Amino acids: CASKYTLSGANVLTF.

The chain carries TRBV16 and TRBJ2-5; D remains unclear. This CDR3 contains 15 residues. CDR1 is KGHSY, CDR2 FQNENV, per germline. Between the trimmed V and J ends, which lost 2 bases and 5 bases, there was a span of 15 bases. The CDR3 DNA reads as TGTGCCAGCAGCCAAGAATTGGTGGGGAAGGAGACCCAGTACTTC. This encodes CASSQELVGKETQYF. The full variable domain, with the rest looked up from reference TRBV16 and TRBJ2-5, is GEEVAQTPKHLVRGEGQKAKLYCAPIKGHSYVFWYQQVLKNEFKFLISFQNENVFDETGMPKERFSAKCLPNSPCSLEIQATKLEDSAVYFCASSQELVGKETQYFGPGTRLLVL.